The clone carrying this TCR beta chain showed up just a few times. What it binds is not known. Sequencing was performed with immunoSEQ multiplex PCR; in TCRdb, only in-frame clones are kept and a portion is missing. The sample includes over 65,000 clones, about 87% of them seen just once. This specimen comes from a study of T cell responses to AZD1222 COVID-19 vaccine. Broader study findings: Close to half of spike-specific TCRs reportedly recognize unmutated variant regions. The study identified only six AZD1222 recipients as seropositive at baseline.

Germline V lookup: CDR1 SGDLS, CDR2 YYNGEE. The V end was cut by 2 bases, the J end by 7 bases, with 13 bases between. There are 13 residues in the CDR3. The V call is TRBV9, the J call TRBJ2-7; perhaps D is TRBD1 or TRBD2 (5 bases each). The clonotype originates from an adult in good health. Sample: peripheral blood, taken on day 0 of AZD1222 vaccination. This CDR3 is CASSVGTTGEQYF. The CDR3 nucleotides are TGTGCCAGCAGCGTCGGGACGACCGGAGAGCAGTACTTC.